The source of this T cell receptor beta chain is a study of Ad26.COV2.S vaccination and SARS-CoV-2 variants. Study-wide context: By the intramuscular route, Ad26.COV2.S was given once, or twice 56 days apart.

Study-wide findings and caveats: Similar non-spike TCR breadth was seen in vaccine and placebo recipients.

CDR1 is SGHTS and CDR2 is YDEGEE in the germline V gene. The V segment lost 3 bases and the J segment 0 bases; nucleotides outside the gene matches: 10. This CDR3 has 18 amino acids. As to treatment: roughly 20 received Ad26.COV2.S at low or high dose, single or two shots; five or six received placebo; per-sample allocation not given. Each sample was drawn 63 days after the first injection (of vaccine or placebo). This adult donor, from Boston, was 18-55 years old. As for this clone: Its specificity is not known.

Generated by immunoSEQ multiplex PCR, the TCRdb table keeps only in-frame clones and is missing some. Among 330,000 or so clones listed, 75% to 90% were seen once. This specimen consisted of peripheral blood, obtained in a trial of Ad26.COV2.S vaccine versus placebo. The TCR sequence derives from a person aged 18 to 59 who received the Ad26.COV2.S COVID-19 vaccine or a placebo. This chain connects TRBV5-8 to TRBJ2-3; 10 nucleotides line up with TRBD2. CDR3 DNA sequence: TGTGCCAGCAGCTCCGCCGGTGTAGCGGGAGGCAGCACAGATACGCAGTATTTT. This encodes CASSSAGVAGGSTDTQYF. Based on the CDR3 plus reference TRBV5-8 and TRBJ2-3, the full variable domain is EAGVTQSPTHLIKTRGQQATLRCSPISGHTSVYWYQQALGLGLQFLLWYDEGEERNRGNFPPRFSGRQFPNYSSELNVNALELEDSALYLCASSSAGVAGGSTDTQYFGPGTRLTVL.